The T cell receptor beta chain under discussion was sequenced for a study of blood T cell repertoires in COVID-19. Those who participated ranged in age from 18 to 89 years and resided in about two dozen US areas. Cohorts were assigned according to the clinical history that participants reported. Donors in Cohort 3 counted as recovered after two negative PCRs, clearance, or symptom resolution. Germline V gives CDR1 LNHDA, CDR2 SQIVND (reference sequence). CDR3 length: 14 amino acids. V was cut by 4 bases and J by 1 base, with 10 bases left in between. TCRdb's copy holds only in-frame clones and misses some; the assay was immunoSEQ multiplex PCR. The profile covers 450,000 to 500,000 clones, with about 85% appearing a single time and roughly 0.7% taken by the ten largest.

The receptor's source is a woman between 18 and 29 years old who had recovered from COVID-19. This sequence joins TRBV19 and TRBJ2-5; D ambiguous. Source material: PBMCs or T cells enriched from blood (not recorded which). CDR3 bases: TGTGCCAGTAGTAGTGATAGGAGCCAAGAGACCCAGTACTTC. It translates to CASSSDRSQETQYF.